This T cell receptor beta chain is from a study of T cell repertoires in cytomegalovirus infection. Study-level findings and limits: Dominating the ex vivo response were HLA-C-restricted CMV-specific TCR beta clonotypes.

TCRdb re-analysed the reads in MiXCR, keeping a single row per CDR3 protein. The table shows about 740,000 distinct CDR3 sequences, with 30% to 35% occurring only once. On this clonotype: The target antigen is unknown.

CDR1 and CDR2 (germline): MDHEN, SYDVKM. The CDR3 sequence is 14 residues long. The J segment lost 4 bases and the V segment lost 7 bases, leaving 7 bases of the junction unmatched. This TCR derives from a human donor in good health (CMV status not recorded). Some clones in this sample may be carry-over from other donors' samples. V gene TRBV28 combines with J gene TRBJ2-5; 9 nucleotides align to TRBD2. The sequences come from cultured PBMCs, collected from culture after CMV antigen stimulation. CDR3 sequence reads: CASISLAGSETQYF. The CDR3 nucleotides are TGTGCCAGCATTTCCCTAGCGGGGTCAGAGACCCAGTACTTC.